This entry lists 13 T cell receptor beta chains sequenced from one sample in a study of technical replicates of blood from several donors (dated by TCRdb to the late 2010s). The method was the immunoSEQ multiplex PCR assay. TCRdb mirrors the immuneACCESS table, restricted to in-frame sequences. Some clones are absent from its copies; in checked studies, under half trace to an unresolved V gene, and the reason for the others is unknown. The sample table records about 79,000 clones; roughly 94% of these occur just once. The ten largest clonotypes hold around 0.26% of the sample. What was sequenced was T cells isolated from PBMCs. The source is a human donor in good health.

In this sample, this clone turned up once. The CDR3 DNA follows: TGTGTCAGAAGCCTGACAGGGGTGAACACTGAAGCTTTCTTT. Protein product: CVRSLTGVNTEAFF. J is TRBJ1-1 and V is TRBV7-5; the table's D call TRBD1 went unverified against the DNA. TRBV7-5 is reported as a pseudogene. CDR3 length equals 14 residues.

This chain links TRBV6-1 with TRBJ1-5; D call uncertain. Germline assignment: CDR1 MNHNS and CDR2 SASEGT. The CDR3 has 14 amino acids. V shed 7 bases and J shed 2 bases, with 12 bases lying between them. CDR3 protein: CASIRVEGNQPQHF. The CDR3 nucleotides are TGTGCCAGCATACGGGTAGAAGGCAATCAGCCCCAGCATTTT.

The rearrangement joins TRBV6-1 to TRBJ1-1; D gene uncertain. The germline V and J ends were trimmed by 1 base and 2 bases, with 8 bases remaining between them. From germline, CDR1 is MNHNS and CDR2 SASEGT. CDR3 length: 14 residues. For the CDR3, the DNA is TGTGCCAGCAGTGAAGTATTCAGTAACACTGAAGCTTTCTTT. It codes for CASSEVFSNTEAFF.

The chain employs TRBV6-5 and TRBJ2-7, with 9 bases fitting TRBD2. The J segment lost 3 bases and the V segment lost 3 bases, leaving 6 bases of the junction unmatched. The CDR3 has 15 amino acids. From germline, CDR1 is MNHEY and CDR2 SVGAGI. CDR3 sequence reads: CASSYSGSSLYEQYF. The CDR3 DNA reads TGTGCCAGCAGTTATAGCGGGAGTTCCCTCTACGAGCAGTACTTC.

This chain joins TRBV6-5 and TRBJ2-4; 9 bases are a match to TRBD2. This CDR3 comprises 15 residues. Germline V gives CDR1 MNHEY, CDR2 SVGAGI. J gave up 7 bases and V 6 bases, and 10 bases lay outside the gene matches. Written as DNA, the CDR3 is TGTGCCAGCAGCCTCGCTGCGGGAGGGGGGAACATTCAGTACTTC. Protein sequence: CASSLAAGGGNIQYF.

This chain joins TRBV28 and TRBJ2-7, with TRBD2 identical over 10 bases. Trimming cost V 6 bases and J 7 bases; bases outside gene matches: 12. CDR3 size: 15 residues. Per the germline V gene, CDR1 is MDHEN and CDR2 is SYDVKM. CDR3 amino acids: CASRSSGSGPGEQYF. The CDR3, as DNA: TGTGCCAGCAGGTCTAGCGGGAGCGGACCAGGGGAGCAGTACTTC.

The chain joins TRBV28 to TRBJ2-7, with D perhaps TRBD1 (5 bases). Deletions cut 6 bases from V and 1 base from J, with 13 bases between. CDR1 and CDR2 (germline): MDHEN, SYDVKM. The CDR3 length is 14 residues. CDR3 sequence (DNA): TGTGCCAGCAGGGGGCTTATCGGGTCCTACGAGCAGTACTTC. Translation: CASRGLIGSYEQYF.

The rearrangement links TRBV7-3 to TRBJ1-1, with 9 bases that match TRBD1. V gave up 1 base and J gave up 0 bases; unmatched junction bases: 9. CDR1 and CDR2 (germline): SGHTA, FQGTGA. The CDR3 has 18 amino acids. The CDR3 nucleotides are TGTGCCAGCAGCTTAATAGGTGGGACAGGGACCATGAACACTGAAGCTTTCTTT. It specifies CASSLIGGTGTMNTEAFF. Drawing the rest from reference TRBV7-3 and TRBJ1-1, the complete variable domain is GAGVSQTPSNKVTEKGKYVELRCDPISGHTALYWYRQSLGQGPEFLIYFQGTGAADDSGLPNDRFFAVRPEGSVSTLKIQRTERGDSAVYLCASSLIGGTGTMNTEAFFGQGTRLTVV.

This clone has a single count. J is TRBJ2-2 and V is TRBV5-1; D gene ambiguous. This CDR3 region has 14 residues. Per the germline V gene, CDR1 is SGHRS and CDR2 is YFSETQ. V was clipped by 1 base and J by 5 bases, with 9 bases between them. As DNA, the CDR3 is TGCGCCAGCAGCTTGACGGCGAGGACCGGGGAGCTGTTTTTT. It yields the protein CASSLTARTGELFF.

In DNA, the CDR3 is TGTGCCAGCAGTTACGGAGACAGATACAATGAGCAGTTCTTC. Translating it yields CASSYGDRYNEQFF. The genes are TRBV6-6 and TRBJ2-1, with TRBD1 as a possible D gene (5 bases). This CDR3 spans 14 amino acids. V was trimmed by 2 bases and J by 4 bases, leaving 9 bases between them. In germline, CDR1 is MNHNY, CDR2 SVGAGI (reference sequence).

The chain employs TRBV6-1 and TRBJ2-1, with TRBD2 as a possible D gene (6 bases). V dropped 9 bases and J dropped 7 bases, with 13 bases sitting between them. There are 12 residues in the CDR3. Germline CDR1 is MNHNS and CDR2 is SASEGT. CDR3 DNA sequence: TGTGCCAGTGAAGCGGGCTCAAATGAGCAGTTCTTC. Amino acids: CASEAGSNEQFF.

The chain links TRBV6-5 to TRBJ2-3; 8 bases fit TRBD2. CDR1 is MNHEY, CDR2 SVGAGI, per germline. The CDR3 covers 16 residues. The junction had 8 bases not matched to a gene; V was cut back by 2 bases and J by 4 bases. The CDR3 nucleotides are TGTGCCAGCAGTTACCTTTCGGGGGGGAGGTCAGATACGCAGTATTTT. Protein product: CASSYLSGGRSDTQYF.

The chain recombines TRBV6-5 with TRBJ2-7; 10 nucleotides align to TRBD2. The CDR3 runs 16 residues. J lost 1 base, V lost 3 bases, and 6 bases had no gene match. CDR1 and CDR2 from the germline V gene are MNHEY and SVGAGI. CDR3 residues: CASSYHLAGASYEQYF. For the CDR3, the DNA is TGTGCCAGCAGTTATCACCTAGCGGGAGCGTCCTACGAGCAGTACTTC.